Below are 16 T cell receptor beta chains sequenced from a single sample in a study of blood T cell repertoires in COVID-19. The data were produced by immunoSEQ multiplex PCR, yet TCRdb's version contains in-frame clones alone and is incomplete. The sample consists of some 400,000 clones, more than 75% of them appearing once. Sequencing input: PBMCs or T cells enriched from blood (not recorded which). These receptors were taken from a young man who had recovered from COVID-19.

The chain joins TRBV27 to TRBJ1-2; the D is unclear. Looked up from germline, CDR1 is MNHEY and CDR2 is SMNVEV (reference sequence). This CDR3 region has 14 residues. The V gene lost 3 bases and the J gene lost 8 bases, with 16 bases spanning the gap. CDR3 in DNA: TGTGCCAGCAGTTTCCTTACCTATCCCTCGGGCTACACCTTC. Translating gives CASSFLTYPSGYTF.

The chain is built from TRBV15 and TRBJ1-2, with TRBD1 matching 7 bases. Germline CDR1 is LNHNV and CDR2 is YYDKDF (reference sequence). This CDR3 has 13 residues. The V and J ends lost 5 bases and 7 bases, in that order; junction bases with no gene match: 7. DNA for the CDR3: TGTGCCACCAGCGGTCGACAGGGAGGTGGCTACACCTTC. Translating gives CATSGRQGGGYTF.

The CDR3 DNA is TGTGCCACCAGTCAAGGGGGGGGTGGCAATCAGCCCCAGCATTTT. It is translated as CATSQGGGGNQPQHF. The rearrangement uses TRBV24-1 and TRBJ1-5; D perhaps matches TRBD1 (6 bases). CDR3 length equals 15 residues. Germline loops: CDR1 KGHDR, CDR2 SFDVKD. V lost 6 bases and J lost 2, with 13 bases in between.

As for this clone: Relative to the germline gene, one junction end is altered; a read error may explain this. The sample has other DNA sequences that encode this CDR3 too. The chain recombines TRBV19 with TRBJ2-1; 12 positions match TRBD2. The CDR3 extends over 17 amino acids. CDR1 and CDR2 from the germline V gene are LNHDA and SQIVND (reference sequence). The CDR3 loop is CASSLATSGGIFDEQFF. DNA of the CDR3: TGTGCCAGTAGTCTCGCCACTAGCGGGGGGATTTTTGATGAGCAATTCTTC.

The rearrangement joins TRBV6-6 to TRBJ1-5, with 10 bases identical to TRBD1. CDR3 length: 15 residues. Looked up from germline, CDR1 is MNHNY and CDR2 is SVGAGI (reference sequence). J was trimmed by 5 bases and V by 4 bases; bases with no gene match: 5. The CDR3, as DNA: TGTGCCAGCAGTTCGACAGGGGGCTTGGATCAGCCCCAGCATTTT. Amino acid sequence: CASSSTGGLDQPQHF.

This clone has only one observation. The CDR3 spells CASSLEWRQKNTEAFF. DNA for the CDR3: TGCGCCAGCAGCTTGGAGTGGAGACAGAAGAACACTGAAGCTTTCTTT. The chain couples TRBV5-1 to TRBJ1-1; D might be TRBD1 (5 bases). Germline CDR1 SGHRS, CDR2 YFSETQ. The CDR3 length is 16 residues. Trimming cost V 0 bases and J 1 base, with 13 bases left between them.

The CDR3 sequence is CASSEEGLGYTF. The CDR3, as DNA: TGTGCCAGCAGTGAGGAAGGACTAGGCTACACCTTC. The rearrangement joins TRBV25-1 to TRBJ1-2; D not certain. The CDR3 runs to 12 residues. The germline V gene has CDR1 MGHDK and CDR2 SYGVNS. The V end was cut by 3 bases, the J end by 8 bases, with 10 bases between.

The V gene is TRBV7-9, the J gene TRBJ2-7; 12 nucleotides line up with TRBD1. V dropped 5 bases and J dropped 6; count of bases not matched to a gene: 8. Germline-derived CDR1 and CDR2 are SEHNR and FQNEAQ (reference sequence). The CDR3 runs 15 residues. This CDR3 reads CASSPRDRGPVEQYF. CDR3 DNA: TGTGCCAGCAGCCCACGGGACAGGGGGCCGGTCGAGCAGTACTTC.

The V and J genes are TRBV10-2 and TRBJ1-2, with D perhaps TRBD1 (5 bases). The CDR3 loop spans 14 amino acids. Trimming cost V 8 bases and J 8 bases, with 21 bases left between them. Germline V lookup: CDR1 WSHSY, CDR2 SAAADI. CDR3 nucleotides: TGCGCCAGCGGGGACCCCGGGGGTGTCAAGGGCTACACCTTC. Residues: CASGDPGGVKGYTF.

The genes are TRBV5-1 and TRBJ1-3, with a weak D call TRBD1 (5 bases). V shed 1 base and J shed 1 base, with 12 bases lying between them. CDR1 SGHRS and CDR2 YFSETQ come from the germline V gene. The CDR3 runs to 16 residues. In DNA, the CDR3 is TGCGCCAGCAGCTTGTCGGCAGGGCCGTCTGGAAACACCATATATTTT. It encodes CASSLSAGPSGNTIYF. Looking up the rest from reference TRBV5-1 and TRBJ1-3 gives the full variable domain: KAGVTQTPRYLIKTRGQQVTLSCSPISGHRSVSWYQQTPGQGLQFLFEYFSETQRNKGNFPGRFSGRQFSNSRSEMNVSTLELGDSALYLCASSLSAGPSGNTIYFGEGSWLTVV.

This chain connects TRBV7-9 to TRBJ1-2; 7 positions agree with TRBD1. The CDR3 runs 14 residues. The J segment lost 8 bases and the V segment lost 5 bases, leaving 11 bases of the junction unmatched. The germline CDR1 and CDR2 sequences are SEHNR and FQNEAQ (reference sequence). The CDR3: CASSLTGDAGGYTF. CDR3 sequence (DNA): TGTGCCAGCAGCCTCACAGGGGATGCGGGGGGCTACACCTTC.

J is TRBJ1-2 and V is TRBV29-1; perhaps TRBD1 as D (6 bases). The CDR3 covers 13 residues. Trimming stripped 6 bases from V and 8 bases from J, with 19 bases between. Germline lookup yields CDR1 SQVTM and CDR2 ANQGSEA. This chain's CDR3 is CSVPRGEGGGYTF. CDR3 DNA sequence: TGCAGCGTCCCTCGGGGCGAGGGGGGGGGCTACACCTTC.

The J gene is TRBJ1-4, the V gene TRBV7-2; TRBD1 might be the D (6 bases). The V gene lost 5 bases and the J gene lost 7 bases, with 14 bases spanning the gap. The CDR3 consists of 14 residues. Germline V gene lookup returns CDR1 SGHTA and CDR2 FQGNSA. Here the CDR3 DNA reads TGTGCCAGCAGCCCGACAGGCCGCGGTGAAAAACTGTTTTTT. It encodes CASSPTGRGEKLFF.

This chain links TRBV10-3 with TRBJ1-1; 9 bases align to TRBD1. This CDR3 is 16 amino acids long. V lost 10 bases to trimming and J lost 1 base; unmatched junction nucleotides: 13. Germline assignment: CDR1 ENHRY and CDR2 SYGVKD. The CDR3 sequence is CATTYGTGSSNTEAFF. The CDR3 DNA reads TGTGCCACAACGTACGGGACAGGGAGTTCGAACACTGAAGCTTTCTTT.

This clone was seen only a few times. This chain links TRBV10-1 with TRBJ2-7; a possible D gene is TRBD2 (5 bases). This CDR3 spans 13 amino acids. The V end was cut by 4 bases, the J end by 6 bases, with 13 bases between. Germline V lookup: CDR1 WNHNN, CDR2 SYGVQD (reference sequence). The DNA for the CDR3 is TGCGCCAGCAGTGGCTTCGCGCTAGCCGAGCAGTACTTC. Encoded protein: CASSGFALAEQYF.

The V gene is TRBV7-2, the J gene TRBJ1-6, with D tentatively TRBD1 (6 bases). Trimming shortened V by 5 bases and J by 7 bases, and 18 bases separated the two germline ends. Germline-derived CDR1 and CDR2 are SGHTA and FQGNSA. The CDR3 has 16 residues. CDR3 residues: CASSIDSGTPNSPLHF. DNA of the CDR3: TGTGCCAGCAGCATCGACTCCGGGACACCGAATTCACCCCTCCACTTT.